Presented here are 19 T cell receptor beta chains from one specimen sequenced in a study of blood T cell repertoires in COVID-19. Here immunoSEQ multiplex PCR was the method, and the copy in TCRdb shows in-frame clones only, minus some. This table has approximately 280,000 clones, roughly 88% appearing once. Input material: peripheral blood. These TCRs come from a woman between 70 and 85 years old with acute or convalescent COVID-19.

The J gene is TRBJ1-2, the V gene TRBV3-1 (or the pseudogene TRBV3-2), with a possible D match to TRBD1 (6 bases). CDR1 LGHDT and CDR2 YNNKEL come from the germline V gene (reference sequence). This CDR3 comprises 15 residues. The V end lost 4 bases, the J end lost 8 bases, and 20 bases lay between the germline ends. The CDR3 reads CASSPLRAGAQGYTF. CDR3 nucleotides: TGTGCCAGCAGCCCCCTCCGGGCGGGGGCTCAGGGCTACACCTTC.

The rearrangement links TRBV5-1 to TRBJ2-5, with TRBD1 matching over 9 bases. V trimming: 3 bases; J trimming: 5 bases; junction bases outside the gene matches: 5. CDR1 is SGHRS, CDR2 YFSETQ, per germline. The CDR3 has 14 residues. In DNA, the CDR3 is TGCGCCAGCAGCTGGGACAGGGAGGGCGAGACCCAGTACTTC. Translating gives CASSWDREGETQYF.

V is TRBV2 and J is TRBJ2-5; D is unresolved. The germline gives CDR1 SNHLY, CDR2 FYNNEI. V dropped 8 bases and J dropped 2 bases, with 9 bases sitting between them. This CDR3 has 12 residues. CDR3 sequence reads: CASGTEQETQYF. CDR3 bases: TGTGCCAGCGGAACAGAGCAAGAGACCCAGTACTTC.

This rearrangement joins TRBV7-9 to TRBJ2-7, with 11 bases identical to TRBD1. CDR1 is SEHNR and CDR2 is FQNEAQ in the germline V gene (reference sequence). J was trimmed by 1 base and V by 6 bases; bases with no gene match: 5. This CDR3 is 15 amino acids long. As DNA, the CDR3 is TGTGCCAGCAGGTCCGGGACAGGGGGGTCCTACGAGCAGTACTTC. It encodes CASRSGTGGSYEQYF. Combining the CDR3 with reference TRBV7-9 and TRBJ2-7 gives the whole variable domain DTGVSQNPRHKITKRGQNVTFRCDPISEHNRLYWYRQTLGQGPEFLTYFQNEAQLEKSRLLSDRFSAERPKGSFSTLEIQRTEQGDSAMYLCASRSGTGGSYEQYFGPGTRLTVT.

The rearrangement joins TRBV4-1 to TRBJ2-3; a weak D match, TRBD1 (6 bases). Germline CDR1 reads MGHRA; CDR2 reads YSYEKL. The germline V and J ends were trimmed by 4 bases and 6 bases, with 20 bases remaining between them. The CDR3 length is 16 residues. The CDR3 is CASSLGGDRSDDTQYF. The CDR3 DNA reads TGCGCCAGCAGCCTAGGGGGAGACAGGAGTGACGATACGCAGTATTTT.

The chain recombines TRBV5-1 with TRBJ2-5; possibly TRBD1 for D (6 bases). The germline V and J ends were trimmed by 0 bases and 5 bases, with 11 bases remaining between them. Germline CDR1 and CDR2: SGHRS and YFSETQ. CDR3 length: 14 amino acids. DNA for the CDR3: TGCGCCAGCAGCTTGGCGCACAGGGAGGAGACCCAGTACTTC. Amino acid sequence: CASSLAHREETQYF.

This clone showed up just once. CDR3 residues: CASSDGGGRYGYTF. DNA of the CDR3: TGTGCCAGTAGTGACGGCGGCGGAAGGTATGGCTACACCTTC. The chain recombines TRBV19 with TRBJ1-2, with D unresolved. CDR3 length equals 14 residues. CDR1 and CDR2 (germline): LNHDA, SQIVND (reference sequence). The V end was cut by 5 bases, the J end by 5 bases, with 15 bases between.

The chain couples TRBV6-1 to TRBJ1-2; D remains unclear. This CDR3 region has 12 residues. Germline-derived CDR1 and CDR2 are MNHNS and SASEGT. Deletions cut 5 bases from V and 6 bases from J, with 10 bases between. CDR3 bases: TGTGCCAGCAGTCTAACTCTCAATGGCTACACCTTC. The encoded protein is CASSLTLNGYTF.

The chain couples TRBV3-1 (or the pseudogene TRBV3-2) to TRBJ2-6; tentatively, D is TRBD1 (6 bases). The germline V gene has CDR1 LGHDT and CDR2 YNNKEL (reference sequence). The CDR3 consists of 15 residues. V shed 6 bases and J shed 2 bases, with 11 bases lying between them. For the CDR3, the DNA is TGTGCCAGCAGTCTACAGGGAGCTGGGGCCAACGTCCTGACTTTC. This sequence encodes CASSLQGAGANVLTF.

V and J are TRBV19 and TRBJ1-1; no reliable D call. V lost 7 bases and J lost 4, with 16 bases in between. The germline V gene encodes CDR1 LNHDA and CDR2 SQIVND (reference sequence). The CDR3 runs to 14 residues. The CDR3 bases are TGTGCCAGTATTGAGGGCGGAGGCGGCACTGAAGCTTTCTTT. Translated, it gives CASIEGGGGTEAFF.

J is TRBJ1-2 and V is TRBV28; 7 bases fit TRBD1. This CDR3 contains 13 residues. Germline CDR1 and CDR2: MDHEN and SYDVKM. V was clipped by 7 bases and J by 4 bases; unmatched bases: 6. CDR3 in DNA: TGTGCCAGCACCGAGGACAGGATCTATGGCTACACCTTC. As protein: CASTEDRIYGYTF.

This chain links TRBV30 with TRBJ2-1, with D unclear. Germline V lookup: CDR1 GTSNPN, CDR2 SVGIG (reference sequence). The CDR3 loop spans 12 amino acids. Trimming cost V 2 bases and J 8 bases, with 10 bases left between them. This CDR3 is CAWSRTVDEQFF. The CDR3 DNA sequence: TGTGCCTGGAGTCGAACAGTCGATGAGCAGTTCTTC.

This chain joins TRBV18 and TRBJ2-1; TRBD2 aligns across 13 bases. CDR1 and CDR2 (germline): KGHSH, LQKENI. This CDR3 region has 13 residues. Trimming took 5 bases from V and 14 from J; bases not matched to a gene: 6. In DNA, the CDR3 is TGTGCCAGCTCATCTACTAGCGGGGGGGCCAAGTTCTTC. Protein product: CASSSTSGGAKFF.

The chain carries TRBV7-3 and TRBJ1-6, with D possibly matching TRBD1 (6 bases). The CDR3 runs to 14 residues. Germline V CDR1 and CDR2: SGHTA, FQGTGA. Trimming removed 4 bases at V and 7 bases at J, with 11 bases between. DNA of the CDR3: TGTGCCAGCAGCTCGGGGGGCGTAAATTCACCCCTCCACTTT. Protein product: CASSSGGVNSPLHF.

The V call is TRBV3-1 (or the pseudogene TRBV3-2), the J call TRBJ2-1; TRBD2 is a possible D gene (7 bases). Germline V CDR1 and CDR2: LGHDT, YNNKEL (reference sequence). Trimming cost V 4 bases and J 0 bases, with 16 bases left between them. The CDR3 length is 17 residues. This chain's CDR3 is CASSRGGPDSSYNEQFF. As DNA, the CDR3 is TGTGCCAGCAGCCGGGGGGGGCCCGACAGCTCCTACAATGAGCAGTTCTTC.

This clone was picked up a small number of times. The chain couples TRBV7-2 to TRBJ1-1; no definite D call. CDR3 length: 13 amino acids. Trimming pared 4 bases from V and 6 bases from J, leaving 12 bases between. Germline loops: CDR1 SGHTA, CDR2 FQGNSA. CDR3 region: CASSYNSNPEAFF. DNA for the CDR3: TGTGCCAGCAGCTATAACAGCAACCCTGAAGCTTTCTTT.

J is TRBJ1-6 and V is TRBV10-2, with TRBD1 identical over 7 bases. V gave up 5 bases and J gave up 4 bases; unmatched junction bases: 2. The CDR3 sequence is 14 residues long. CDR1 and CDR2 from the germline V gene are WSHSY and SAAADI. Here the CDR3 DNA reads TGCGCCAGCAGTTGGGACAGTTATAATTCACCCCTCCACTTT. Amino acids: CASSWDSYNSPLHF.

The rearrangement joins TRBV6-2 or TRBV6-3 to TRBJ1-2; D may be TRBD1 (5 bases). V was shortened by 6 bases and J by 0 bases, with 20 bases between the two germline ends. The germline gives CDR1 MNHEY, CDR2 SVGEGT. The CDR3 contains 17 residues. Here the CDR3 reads CASSHPQRDRTNYGYTF. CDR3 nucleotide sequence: TGTGCCAGCAGCCACCCCCAACGAGACAGAACTAACTATGGCTACACCTTC.

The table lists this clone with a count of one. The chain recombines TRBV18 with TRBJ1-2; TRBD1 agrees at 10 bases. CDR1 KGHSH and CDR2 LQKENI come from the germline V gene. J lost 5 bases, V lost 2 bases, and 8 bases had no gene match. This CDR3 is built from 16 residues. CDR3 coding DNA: TGTGCCAGCTCACCAACCCGACAGGGGGCGGGGTATGGCTACACCTTC. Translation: CASSPTRQGAGYGYTF.